The clone carrying this T cell receptor (beta chain) was detected a few times. Original methodology: Estimation of nucleated cell counts was performed using reference gene primer amplification. The table came from immunoSEQ multiplex PCR; TCRdb's copy has only in-frame clones and leaves some out. From that table come the V and J calls and clone size; the DNA was used to work out D and trimming. This table has some 180,000 clones, 90% appearing once. The data originate from a study of blood T cell repertoires in COVID-19. On the study more broadly: Spain, Italy and the United States supplied samples that represented acute and convalescent COVID-19. The analysed material was cDNA or gDNA that came from T cells, B-cell-depleted T cells, or PBMCs.

This CDR3 region has 14 residues. The V end was cut by 5 bases, the J end by 7 bases, with 14 bases between. Germline-derived CDR1 and CDR2 are MNHEY and SMNVEV (reference sequence). The TCR sequence derives from a man aged 45-65 years with acute or convalescent COVID-19. V is TRBV27 and J is TRBJ2-2; D is possibly TRBD1 (6 bases). Sequenced sample: peripheral blood. The CDR3 bases are TGTGCCAGCAGTATACAGGGTTGGGGCGGGGAGCTGTTTTTT. Translation: CASSIQGWGGELFF.